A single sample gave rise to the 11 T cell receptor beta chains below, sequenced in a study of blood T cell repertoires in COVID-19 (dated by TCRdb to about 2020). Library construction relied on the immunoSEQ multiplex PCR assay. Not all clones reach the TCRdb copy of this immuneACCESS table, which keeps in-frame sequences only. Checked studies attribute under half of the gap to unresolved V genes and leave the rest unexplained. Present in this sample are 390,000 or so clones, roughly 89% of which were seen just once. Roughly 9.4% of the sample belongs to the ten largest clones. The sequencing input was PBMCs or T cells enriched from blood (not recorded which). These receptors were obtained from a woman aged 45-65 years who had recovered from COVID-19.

The CDR3 bases are TGTGCCAGCAGCCGCGTATACCCCTCTCCGGTCTTCTCTGGGGCCAACGTCCTGACTTTC. Residues: CASSRVYPSPVFSGANVLTF. V gene TRBV14 combines with J gene TRBJ2-6; no reliable D call. The CDR3 sequence is 20 residues long. V dropped 4 bases and J dropped 0 bases, with 22 bases sitting between them. CDR1 is SGHDN, CDR2 FVKESK, per germline.

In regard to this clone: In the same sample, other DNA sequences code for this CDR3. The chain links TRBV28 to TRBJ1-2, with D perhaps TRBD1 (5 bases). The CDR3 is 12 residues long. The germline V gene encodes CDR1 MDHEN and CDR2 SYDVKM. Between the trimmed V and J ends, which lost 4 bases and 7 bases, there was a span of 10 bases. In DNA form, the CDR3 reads TGTGCCAGCAGTTCGGGGGGTCTTGGCTACACCTTC. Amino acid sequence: CASSSGGLGYTF.

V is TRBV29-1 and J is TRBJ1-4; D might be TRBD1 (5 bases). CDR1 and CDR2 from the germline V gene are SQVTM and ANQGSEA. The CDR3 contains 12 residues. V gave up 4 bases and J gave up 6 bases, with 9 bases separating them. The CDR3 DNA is TGCAGCGTTGGGGGCGGCTATGAAAAACTGTTTTTT. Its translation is CSVGGGYEKLFF.

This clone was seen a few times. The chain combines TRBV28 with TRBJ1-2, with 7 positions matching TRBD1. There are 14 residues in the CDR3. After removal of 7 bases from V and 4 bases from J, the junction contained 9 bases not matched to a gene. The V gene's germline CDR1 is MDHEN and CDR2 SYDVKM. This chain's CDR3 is CASNMDRSSYGYTF. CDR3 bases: TGTGCCAGCAACATGGACAGGTCTAGCTATGGCTACACCTTC.

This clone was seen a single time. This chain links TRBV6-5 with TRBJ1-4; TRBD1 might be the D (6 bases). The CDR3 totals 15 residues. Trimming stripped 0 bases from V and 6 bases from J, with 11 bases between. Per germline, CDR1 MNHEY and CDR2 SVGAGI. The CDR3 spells CASSYSGQGYEKLFF. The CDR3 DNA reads TGTGCCAGCAGTTACTCTGGCCAGGGGTATGAAAAACTGTTTTTT.

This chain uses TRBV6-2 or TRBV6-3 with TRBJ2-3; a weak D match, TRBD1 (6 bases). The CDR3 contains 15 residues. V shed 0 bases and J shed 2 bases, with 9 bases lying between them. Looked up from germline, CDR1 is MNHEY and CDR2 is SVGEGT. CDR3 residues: CASSYSHRDTDTQYF. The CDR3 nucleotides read TGTGCCAGCAGTTACTCGCACAGGGACACAGATACGCAGTATTTT.

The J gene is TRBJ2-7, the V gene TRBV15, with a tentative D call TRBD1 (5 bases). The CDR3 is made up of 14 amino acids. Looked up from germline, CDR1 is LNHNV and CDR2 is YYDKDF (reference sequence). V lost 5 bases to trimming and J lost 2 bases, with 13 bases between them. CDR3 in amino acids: CATSVQDKPYEQYF. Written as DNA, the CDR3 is TGTGCCACCAGCGTACAGGATAAACCCTACGAGCAGTACTTC.

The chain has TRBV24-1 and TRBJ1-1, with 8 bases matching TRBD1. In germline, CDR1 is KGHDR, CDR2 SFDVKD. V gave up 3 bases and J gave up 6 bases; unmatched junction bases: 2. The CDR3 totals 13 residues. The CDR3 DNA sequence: TGTGCCACCAGTGATACAGGGGGGCCTGAAGCTTTCTTT. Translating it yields CATSDTGGPEAFF.

CDR3 DNA sequence: TGTGCCAGCAGCCGAGGACAGGGGGAGGAGTACACCTTC. This translates into CASSRGQGEEYTF. The chain combines TRBV7-9 with TRBJ1-2; TRBD1 matches 10 bases. Per germline, CDR1 SEHNR and CDR2 FQNEAQ (reference sequence). The ends lost 5 bases at V and 11 bases at J; junction bases unmatched: 8. The CDR3 covers 13 residues.

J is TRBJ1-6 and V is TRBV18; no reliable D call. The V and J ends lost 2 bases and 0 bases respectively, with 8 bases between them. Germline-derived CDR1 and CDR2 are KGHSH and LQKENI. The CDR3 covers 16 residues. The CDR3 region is CASSPGSGSYNSPLHF. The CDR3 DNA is TGTGCCAGCTCACCAGGGAGTGGCTCCTATAATTCACCCCTCCACTTT. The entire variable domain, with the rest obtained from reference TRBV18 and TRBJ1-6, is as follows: NAGVMQNPRHLVRRRGQEARLRCSPMKGHSHVYWYRQLPEEGLKFMVYLQKENIIDESGMPKERFSAEFPKEGPSILRIQQVVRGDSAAYFCASSPGSGSYNSPLHFGNGTRLTVT.

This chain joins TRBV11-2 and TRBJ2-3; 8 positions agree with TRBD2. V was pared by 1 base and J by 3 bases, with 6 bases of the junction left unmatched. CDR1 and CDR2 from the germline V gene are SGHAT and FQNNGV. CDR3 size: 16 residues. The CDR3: CASSLAWTSQTDTQYF. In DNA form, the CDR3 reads TGTGCCAGCAGCTTAGCCTGGACTAGCCAGACAGATACGCAGTATTTT.